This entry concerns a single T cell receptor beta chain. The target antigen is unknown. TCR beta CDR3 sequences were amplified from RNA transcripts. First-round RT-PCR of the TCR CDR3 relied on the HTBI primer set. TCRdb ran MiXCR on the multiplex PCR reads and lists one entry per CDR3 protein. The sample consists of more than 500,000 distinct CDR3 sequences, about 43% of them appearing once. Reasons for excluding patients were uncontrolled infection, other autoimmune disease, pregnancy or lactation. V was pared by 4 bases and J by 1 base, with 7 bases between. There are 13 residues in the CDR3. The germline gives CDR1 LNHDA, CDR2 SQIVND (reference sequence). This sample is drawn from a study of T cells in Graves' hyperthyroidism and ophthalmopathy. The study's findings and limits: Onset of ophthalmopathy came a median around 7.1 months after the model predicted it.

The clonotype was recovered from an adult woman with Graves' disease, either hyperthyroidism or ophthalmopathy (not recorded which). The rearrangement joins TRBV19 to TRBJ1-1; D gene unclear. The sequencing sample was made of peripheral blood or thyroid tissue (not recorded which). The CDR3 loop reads CASSTLSNTEAFF. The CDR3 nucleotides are TGTGCCAGTAGTACCCTTTCGAACACTGAAGCTTTCTTT.